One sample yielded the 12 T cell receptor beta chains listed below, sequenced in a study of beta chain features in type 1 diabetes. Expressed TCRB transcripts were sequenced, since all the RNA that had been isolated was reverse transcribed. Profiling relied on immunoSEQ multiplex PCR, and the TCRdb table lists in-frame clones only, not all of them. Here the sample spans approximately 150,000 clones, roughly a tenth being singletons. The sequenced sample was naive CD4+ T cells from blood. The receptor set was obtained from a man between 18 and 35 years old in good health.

The CDR3 loop reads CASSLDLYEQYF. As DNA, the CDR3 is TGCGCCAGCAGCTTGGACCTATACGAGCAGTACTTC. The chain combines TRBV5-1 with TRBJ2-7; unclear D gene. Germline CDR1 is SGHRS and CDR2 is YFSETQ. Trimming cost V 0 bases and J 4 bases, with 5 bases left between them. The length of the CDR3 is 12 residues.

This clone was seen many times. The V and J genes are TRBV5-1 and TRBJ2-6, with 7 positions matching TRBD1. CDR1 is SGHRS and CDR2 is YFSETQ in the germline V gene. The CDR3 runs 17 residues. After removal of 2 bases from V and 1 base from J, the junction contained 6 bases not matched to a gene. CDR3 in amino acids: CASSLGGATSGANVLTF. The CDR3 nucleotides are TGCGCCAGCAGCTTAGGGGGCGCTACGTCTGGGGCCAACGTCCTGACTTTC.

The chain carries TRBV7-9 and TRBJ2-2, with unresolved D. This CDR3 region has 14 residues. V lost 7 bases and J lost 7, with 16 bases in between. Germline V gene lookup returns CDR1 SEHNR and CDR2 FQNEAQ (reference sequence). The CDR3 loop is CASKTYRVNGELFF. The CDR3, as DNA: TGTGCCAGCAAGACCTATCGGGTGAACGGGGAGCTGTTTTTT.

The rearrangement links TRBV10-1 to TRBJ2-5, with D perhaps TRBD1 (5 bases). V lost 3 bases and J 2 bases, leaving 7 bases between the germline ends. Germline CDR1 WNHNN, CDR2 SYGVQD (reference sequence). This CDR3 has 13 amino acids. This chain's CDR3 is CASSEDSQETQYF. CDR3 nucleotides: TGCGCCAGCAGTGAAGACAGTCAAGAGACCCAGTACTTC.

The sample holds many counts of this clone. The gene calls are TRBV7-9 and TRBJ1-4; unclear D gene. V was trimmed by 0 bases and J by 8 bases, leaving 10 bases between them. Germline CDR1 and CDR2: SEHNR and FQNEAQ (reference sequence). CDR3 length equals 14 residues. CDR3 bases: TGTGCCAGCAGCTTAGCCGGAGACGGGGAAAAACTGTTTTTT. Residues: CASSLAGDGEKLFF.

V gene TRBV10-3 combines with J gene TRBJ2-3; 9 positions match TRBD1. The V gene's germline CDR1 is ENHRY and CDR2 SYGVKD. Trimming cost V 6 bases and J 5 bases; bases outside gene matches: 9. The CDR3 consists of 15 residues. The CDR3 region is CAISQNRGQGDTQYF. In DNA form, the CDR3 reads TGTGCCATCAGCCAAAACAGGGGGCAAGGAGATACGCAGTATTTT.

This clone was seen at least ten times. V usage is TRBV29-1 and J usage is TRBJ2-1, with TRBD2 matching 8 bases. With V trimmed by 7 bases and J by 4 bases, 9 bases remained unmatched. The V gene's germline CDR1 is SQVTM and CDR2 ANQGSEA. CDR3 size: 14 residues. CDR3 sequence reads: CSAGVAGGYNEQFF. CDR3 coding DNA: TGCAGCGCAGGGGTGGCGGGGGGATACAATGAGCAGTTCTTC.

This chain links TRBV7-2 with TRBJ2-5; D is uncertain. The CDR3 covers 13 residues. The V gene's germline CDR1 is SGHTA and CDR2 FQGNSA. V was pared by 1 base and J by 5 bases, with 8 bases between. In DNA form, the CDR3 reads TGTGCCAGCAGCTTAGTGGCGCGGGAGACCCAGTACTTC. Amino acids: CASSLVARETQYF.

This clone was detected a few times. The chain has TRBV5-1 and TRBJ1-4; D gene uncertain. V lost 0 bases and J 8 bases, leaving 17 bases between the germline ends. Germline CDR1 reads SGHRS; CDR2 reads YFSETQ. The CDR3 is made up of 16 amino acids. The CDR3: CASSLGINSPGEKLFF. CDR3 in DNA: TGCGCCAGCAGCTTGGGGATAAACTCTCCCGGGGAAAAACTGTTTTTT.

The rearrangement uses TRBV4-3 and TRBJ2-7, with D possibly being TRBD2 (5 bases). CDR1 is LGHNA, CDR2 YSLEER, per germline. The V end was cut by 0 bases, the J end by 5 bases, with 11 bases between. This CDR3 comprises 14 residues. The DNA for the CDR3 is TGCGCCAGCAGCCAAGAGGAGAGGGTCCACGAGCAGTACTTC. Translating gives CASSQEERVHEQYF.

CDR3 sequence: CASSTDRGRGQFF. CDR3 in DNA: TGTGCCAGCAGCACCGACAGGGGGCGGGGGCAGTTCTTC. The gene calls are TRBV7-2 and TRBJ2-1; TRBD1 matches 10 bases. Germline trimming cut 5 bases from V and 12 bases from J; bases unmatched to any gene: 7. Per germline, CDR1 SGHTA and CDR2 FQGNSA. This CDR3 is built from 13 residues.

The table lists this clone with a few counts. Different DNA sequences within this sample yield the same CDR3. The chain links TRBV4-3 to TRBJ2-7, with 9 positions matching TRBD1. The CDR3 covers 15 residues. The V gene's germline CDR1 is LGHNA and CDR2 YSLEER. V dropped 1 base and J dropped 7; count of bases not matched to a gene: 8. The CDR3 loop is CASSQVGTGMGEQYF. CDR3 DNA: TGCGCCAGCAGCCAAGTTGGGACAGGGATGGGGGAGCAGTACTTC.